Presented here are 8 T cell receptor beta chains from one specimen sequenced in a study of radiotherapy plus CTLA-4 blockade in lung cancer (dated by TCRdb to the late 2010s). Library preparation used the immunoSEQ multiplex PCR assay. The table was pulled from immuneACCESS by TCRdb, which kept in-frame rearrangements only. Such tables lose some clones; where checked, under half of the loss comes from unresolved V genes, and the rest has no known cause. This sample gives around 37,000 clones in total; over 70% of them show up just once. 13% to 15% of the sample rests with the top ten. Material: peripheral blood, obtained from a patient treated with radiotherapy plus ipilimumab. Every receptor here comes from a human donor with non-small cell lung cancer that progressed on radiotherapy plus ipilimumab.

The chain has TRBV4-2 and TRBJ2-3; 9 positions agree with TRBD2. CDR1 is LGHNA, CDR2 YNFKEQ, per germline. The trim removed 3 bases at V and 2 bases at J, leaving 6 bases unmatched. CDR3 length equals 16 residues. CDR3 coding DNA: TGTGCCAGCAGCCAGGCACTAGCGGGTTTCACAGATACGCAGTATTTT. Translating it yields CASSQALAGFTDTQYF.

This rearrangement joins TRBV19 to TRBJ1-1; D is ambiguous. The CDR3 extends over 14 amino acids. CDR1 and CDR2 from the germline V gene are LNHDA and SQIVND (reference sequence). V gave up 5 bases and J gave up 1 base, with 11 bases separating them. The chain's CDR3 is CASSLWTANTEAFF. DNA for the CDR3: TGTGCCAGTAGTCTTTGGACGGCGAACACTGAAGCTTTCTTT.

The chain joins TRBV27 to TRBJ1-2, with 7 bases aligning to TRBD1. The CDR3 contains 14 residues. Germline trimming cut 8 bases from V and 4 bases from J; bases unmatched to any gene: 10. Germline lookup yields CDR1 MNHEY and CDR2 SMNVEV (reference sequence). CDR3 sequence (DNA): TGTGCCAGCCGTCAAGAGGGGGCAGCCTATGGCTACACCTTC. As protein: CASRQEGAAYGYTF.

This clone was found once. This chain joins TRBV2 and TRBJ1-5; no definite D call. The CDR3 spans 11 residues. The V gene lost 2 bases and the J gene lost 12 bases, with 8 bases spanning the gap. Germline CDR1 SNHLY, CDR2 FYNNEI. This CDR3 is CASSENWVQHF. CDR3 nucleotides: TGTGCCAGCAGTGAAAACTGGGTCCAGCATTTT.

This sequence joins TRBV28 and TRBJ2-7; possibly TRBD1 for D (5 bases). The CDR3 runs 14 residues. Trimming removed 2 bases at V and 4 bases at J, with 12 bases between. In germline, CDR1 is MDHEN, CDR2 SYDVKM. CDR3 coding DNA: TGTGCCAGCAGTTTAATAGGGGTGAGTTACGAGCAGTACTTC. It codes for CASSLIGVSYEQYF.

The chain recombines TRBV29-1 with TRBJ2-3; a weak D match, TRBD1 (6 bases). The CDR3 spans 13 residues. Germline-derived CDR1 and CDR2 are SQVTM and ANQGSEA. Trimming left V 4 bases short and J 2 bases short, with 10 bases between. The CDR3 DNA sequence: TGCAGCGTTGCAGGGGCGTACACAGATACGCAGTATTTT. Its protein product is CSVAGAYTDTQYF.

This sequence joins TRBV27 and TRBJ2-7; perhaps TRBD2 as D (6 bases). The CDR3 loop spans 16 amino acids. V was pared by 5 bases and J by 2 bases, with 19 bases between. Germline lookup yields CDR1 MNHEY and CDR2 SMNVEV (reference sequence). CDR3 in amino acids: CASSPSTGEATYEQYF. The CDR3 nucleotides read TGTGCCAGCAGTCCGAGTACCGGGGAGGCAACCTACGAGCAGTACTTC.

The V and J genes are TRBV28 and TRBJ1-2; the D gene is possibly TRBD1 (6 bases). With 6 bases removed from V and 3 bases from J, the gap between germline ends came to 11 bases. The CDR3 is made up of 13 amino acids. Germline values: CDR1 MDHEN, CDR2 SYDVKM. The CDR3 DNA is TGTGCCAGCAGGCGGACAGCGGACTATGGCTACACCTTC. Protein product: CASRRTADYGYTF.